This T cell receptor (beta chain) was obtained from a study of cytomegalovirus exposure and HLA in healthy donors. Study results and caveats: Researchers reported from a later analysis that most CMV-associated TCR beta chains appeared HLA-restricted. Donors were assumed by presence/absence analyses to have roughly uniform sequencing depth.

On this clone itself: Its antigen is not known.

It was with 60 Vbeta and 13 Jbeta primers that the PCR ran. Sequencing was performed with immunoSEQ multiplex PCR; in TCRdb, only in-frame clones are kept and a portion is missing. The repertoire table contains roughly 43,000 clones. CDR3 length: 14 amino acids. After removal of 6 bases from V and 0 bases from J, the junction contained 2 bases not matched to a gene. CDR1 and CDR2 (germline): LNHDA, SQIVND (reference sequence). This clonotype was obtained from a woman aged 40 to 50 in good health and CMV-seronegative. The material sequenced was PBMCs. The chain couples TRBV19 to TRBJ1-3; 7 nucleotides align to TRBD1. The CDR3 nucleotides are TGTGCCAGTAGGGGGGACAGCTCTGGAAACACCATATATTTT. The encoded protein is CASRGDSSGNTIYF.